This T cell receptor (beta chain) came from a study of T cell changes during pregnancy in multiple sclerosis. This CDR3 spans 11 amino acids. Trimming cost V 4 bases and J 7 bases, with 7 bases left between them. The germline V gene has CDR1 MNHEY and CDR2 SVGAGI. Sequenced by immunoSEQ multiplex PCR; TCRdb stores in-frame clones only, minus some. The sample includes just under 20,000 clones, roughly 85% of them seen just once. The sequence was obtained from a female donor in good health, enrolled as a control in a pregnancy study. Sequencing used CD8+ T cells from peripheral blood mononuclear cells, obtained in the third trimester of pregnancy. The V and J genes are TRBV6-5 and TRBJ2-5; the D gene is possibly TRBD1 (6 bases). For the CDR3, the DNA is TGTGCCAGCAGTTTAGGGGGGACCCAGTACTTC. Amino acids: CASSLGGTQYF.